Below are 19 T cell receptor beta chains sequenced from a single sample in a study of technical replicates of blood from a handful of donors. Some clones are missing from TCRdb's copy, which holds only in-frame ones; the method was immunoSEQ multiplex PCR. The sample contains 95,000 to 100,000 clones, approximately 94% of which appear only once. The sequenced sample consisted of T cells isolated from PBMCs. The receptor set was obtained from a human donor in good health.

The chain has TRBV5-5 and TRBJ2-4, with D maybe TRBD2 (6 bases). Germline assignment: CDR1 SGHKS and CDR2 YYEKEE (reference sequence). V lost 0 bases, J lost 6 bases, and 10 bases lay in between. This CDR3 spans 14 amino acids. CDR3 protein: CASSLGLEGNIQYF. The CDR3 DNA sequence: TGTGCCAGCAGCTTGGGACTAGAAGGAAACATTCAGTACTTC.

This clone was observed a few times. J is TRBJ1-1 and V is TRBV19; no clear D. CDR1 and CDR2 from the germline V gene are LNHDA and SQIVND (reference sequence). V was shortened by 6 bases and J by 2 bases, with 10 bases between the two germline ends. The CDR3 runs to 13 residues. CDR3 protein: CASSPQTNTEAFF. CDR3 bases: TGTGCCAGTAGCCCACAGACCAACACTGAAGCTTTCTTT.

The rearrangement joins TRBV11-2 to TRBJ1-4, with 7 nucleotides matching TRBD1. The CDR3 has 13 amino acids. From germline, CDR1 is SGHAT and CDR2 FQNNGV. Trimming cost V 8 bases and J 2 bases; bases outside gene matches: 2. CDR3 nucleotide sequence: TGTGCCAGCCAGGACAGGACTAATGAAAAACTGTTTTTT. Residues: CASQDRTNEKLFF.

The chain has TRBV28 and TRBJ2-1; 9 bases align to TRBD2. Germline V lookup: CDR1 MDHEN, CDR2 SYDVKM. The CDR3 has 15 residues. V lost 2 bases, J lost 6 bases, and 5 bases stayed unmatched. The CDR3 coding sequence is TGTGCCAGCAGTTTACGGCTAGCGGGGCCCAATGAGCAGTTCTTC. It specifies CASSLRLAGPNEQFF.

This chain uses TRBV5-1 with TRBJ2-6, with D possibly matching TRBD1 (5 bases). V was cut by 0 bases and J by 2 bases, with 9 bases left in between. This CDR3 is 16 amino acids long. Germline V lookup: CDR1 SGHRS, CDR2 YFSETQ. The CDR3 region is CASSLVQGTGANVLTF. The CDR3 DNA reads TGCGCCAGCAGCTTGGTCCAGGGAACTGGGGCCAACGTCCTGACTTTC.

This clone occurred once. The gene calls are TRBV4-1 and TRBJ2-3, with a weak D call TRBD1 (5 bases). The V end lost 4 bases, the J end lost 1 base, and 6 bases lay between the germline ends. The CDR3 runs 13 residues. The V gene's germline CDR1 is MGHRA and CDR2 YSYEKL. The CDR3, as DNA: TGCGCCAGCAGCCGGGGCGGCACAGATACGCAGTATTTT. Its translation is CASSRGGTDTQYF.

The rearrangement uses TRBV6-1 and TRBJ2-1; 8 nucleotides line up with TRBD2. V lost 2 bases to trimming and J lost 12 bases; unmatched junction nucleotides: 18. This CDR3 is built from 17 residues. The germline CDR1 and CDR2 sequences are MNHNS and SASEGT. DNA for the CDR3: TGTGCCAGCAGTGAAAGCGGGGGCGGGACTAGGGTCGAGGTGCAGTTCTTC. It encodes CASSESGGGTRVEVQFF.

This chain joins TRBV5-4 and TRBJ2-7; perhaps TRBD1 as D (8 bases). The CDR3 has 16 residues. The V end lost 5 bases, the J end lost 6 bases, and 24 bases lay between the germline ends. Germline V gene lookup returns CDR1 SGHNT and CDR2 YYREEE (reference sequence). The CDR3 region has the DNA TGTGCCAGCAGGGTTGGAGGGAGGGGACAGGCTAGCGAGCAGTACTTC. Protein: CASRVGGRGQASEQYF.

V is TRBV6-6 and J is TRBJ2-2; 7 bases are a match to TRBD2. In germline, CDR1 is MNHNY, CDR2 SVGAGI (reference sequence). This CDR3 has 13 amino acids. Losses at the gene ends were 2 bases for V and 12 bases for J; bases not matched to a gene: 6. For the CDR3, the DNA is TGTGCCAGCAGTTACGAGAAGGGAGGGAAGCTGTTTTTT. This codes for CASSYEKGGKLFF.

In its sample, this clone was seen once. This chain uses TRBV5-4 with TRBJ2-1; weak D call: TRBD2 (5 bases). CDR1 and CDR2 from the germline V gene are SGHNT and YYREEE (reference sequence). CDR3 length: 12 residues. The V end lost 9 bases, the J end lost 5 bases, and 12 bases lay between the germline ends. The CDR3 DNA reads as TGTGCCATCCTGAGACTAAACAATGAGCAGTTCTTC. The encoded protein is CAILRLNNEQFF.

This rearrangement joins TRBV7-9 to TRBJ1-1, with 10 positions matching TRBD1. Germline lookup yields CDR1 SEHNR and CDR2 FQNEAQ (reference sequence). The V segment lost 5 bases and the J segment 0 bases; nucleotides outside the gene matches: 6. The CDR3 contains 16 residues. The CDR3 DNA follows: TGTGCCAGCAGCGTGAGACAGGGGGCGATGAACACTGAAGCTTTCTTT. As protein: CASSVRQGAMNTEAFF.

The rearrangement uses TRBV7-2 and TRBJ1-2; 7 bases are shared with TRBD1. V gave up 5 bases and J gave up 5 bases; unmatched junction bases: 8. Germline assignment: CDR1 SGHTA and CDR2 FQGNSA. This CDR3 spans 14 amino acids. The CDR3 spells CASSPTGTVYGYTF. As DNA, the CDR3 is TGTGCCAGCAGCCCGACCGGGACAGTTTATGGCTACACCTTC.

The rearrangement uses TRBV27 and TRBJ2-5, with 10 bases that match TRBD2. The CDR3 is 16 amino acids. With 5 bases clipped from V and 2 bases from J, the junction kept 8 bases outside the gene matches. Germline lookup yields CDR1 MNHEY and CDR2 SMNVEV (reference sequence). CDR3 loop: CASSIASGSYQETQYF. The CDR3 DNA sequence: TGTGCCAGCAGTATCGCTAGCGGGAGCTATCAAGAGACCCAGTACTTC.

The genes are TRBV14 and TRBJ1-4, with D maybe TRBD1 (6 bases). The germline gives CDR1 SGHDN, CDR2 FVKESK. Deletions cut 3 bases from V and 7 bases from J, with 18 bases between. The CDR3 length is 16 residues. The CDR3 sequence: CASSHRQAERGEKLFF. CDR3 coding DNA: TGTGCCAGCAGCCATAGACAGGCCGAACGGGGTGAAAAACTGTTTTTT.

The rearrangement links TRBV28 to TRBJ1-4; D gene unclear. The V gene lost 8 bases and the J gene lost 11 bases, with 12 bases spanning the gap. This CDR3 comprises 11 residues. Germline V gene sequence: CDR1 MDHEN, CDR2 SYDVKM. CDR3 in amino acids: CASGWNYKLFF. In DNA, the CDR3 is TGTGCCAGCGGGTGGAACTACAAACTGTTTTTT.

The chain employs TRBV6-1 and TRBJ1-2; tentatively, D is TRBD1 (5 bases). V was shortened by 3 bases and J by 3 bases, with 17 bases between the two germline ends. Looked up from germline, CDR1 is MNHNS and CDR2 is SASEGT. The CDR3 length is 16 residues. The CDR3 sequence: CASSDNRWGADYGYTF. The CDR3 DNA is TGTGCCAGCAGTGACAATAGATGGGGCGCGGACTATGGCTACACCTTC.

The rearrangement joins TRBV7-6 to TRBJ2-3; 12 bases are shared with TRBD1. The V and J ends lost 3 bases and 6 bases, in that order; junction bases with no gene match: 10. This CDR3 comprises 17 residues. Germline CDR1 is SGHVS and CDR2 is FNYEAQ. CDR3 DNA sequence: TGTGCCAGCAGCTTGACCGGGACAGGGGGCCCCCGGGATACGCAGTATTTT. It is translated as CASSLTGTGGPRDTQYF.

The chain carries TRBV19 and TRBJ1-1, with D possibly matching TRBD1 (5 bases). The CDR3 is made up of 12 amino acids. The V and J ends lost 6 bases and 2 bases respectively, with 7 bases between them. Germline V gene sequence: CDR1 LNHDA, CDR2 SQIVND (reference sequence). CDR3 in DNA: TGTGCCAGTAGGGACACCAACACTGAAGCTTTCTTT. Translation gives CASRDTNTEAFF.

The chain combines TRBV5-1 with TRBJ2-1, with D possibly matching TRBD2 (6 bases). The CDR3 is 14 amino acids. Germline lookup yields CDR1 SGHRS and CDR2 YFSETQ. Trimming left V 3 bases short and J 6 bases short, with 13 bases between. The CDR3 reads CASSSPDGSNEQFF. The DNA for the CDR3 is TGCGCCAGCAGCTCTCCGGACGGGAGCAATGAGCAGTTCTTC.